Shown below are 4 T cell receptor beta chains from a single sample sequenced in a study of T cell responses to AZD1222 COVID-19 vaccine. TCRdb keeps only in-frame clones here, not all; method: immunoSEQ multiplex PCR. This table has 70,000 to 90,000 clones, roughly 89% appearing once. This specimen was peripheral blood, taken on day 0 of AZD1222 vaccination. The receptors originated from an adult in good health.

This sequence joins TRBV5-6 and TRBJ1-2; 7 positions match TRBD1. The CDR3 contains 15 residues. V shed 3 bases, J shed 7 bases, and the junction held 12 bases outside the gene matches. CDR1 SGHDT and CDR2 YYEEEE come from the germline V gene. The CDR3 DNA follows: TGTGCCAGCAGCTGGGGTACAGGGGCTATGGGTGGCTACACCTTC. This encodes CASSWGTGAMGGYTF.

The CDR3, as DNA: TGTGCCAGCAGGTCGACGGGGCACACAGATACGCAGTATTTT. Translating it yields CASRSTGHTDTQYF. The chain is built from TRBV2 and TRBJ2-3; the D gene could be TRBD1 or TRBD2 (5 bases each). Looked up from germline, CDR1 is SNHLY and CDR2 is FYNNEI. The CDR3 runs 14 residues. The germline V and J ends were trimmed by 6 bases and 2 bases, with 12 bases remaining between them.

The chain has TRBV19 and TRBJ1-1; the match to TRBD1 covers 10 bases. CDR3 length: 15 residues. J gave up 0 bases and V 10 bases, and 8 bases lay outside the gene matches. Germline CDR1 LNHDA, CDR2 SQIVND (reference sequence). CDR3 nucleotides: TGTGCCACCAAAGACAGGGGGCTGATGAACACTGAAGCTTTCTTT. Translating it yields CATKDRGLMNTEAFF.

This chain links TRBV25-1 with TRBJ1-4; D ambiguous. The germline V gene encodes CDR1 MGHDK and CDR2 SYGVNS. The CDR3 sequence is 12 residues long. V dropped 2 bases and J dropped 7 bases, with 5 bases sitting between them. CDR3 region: CASSERGEKLFF. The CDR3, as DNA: TGTGCCAGCAGTGAACGGGGTGAAAAACTGTTTTTT. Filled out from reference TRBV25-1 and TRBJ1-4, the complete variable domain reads EADIYQTPRYLVIGTGKKITLECSQTMGHDKMYWYQQDPGMELHLIHYSYGVNSTEKGDLSSESTVSRIRTEHFPLTLESARPSHTSQYLCASSERGEKLFFGSGTQLSVL.